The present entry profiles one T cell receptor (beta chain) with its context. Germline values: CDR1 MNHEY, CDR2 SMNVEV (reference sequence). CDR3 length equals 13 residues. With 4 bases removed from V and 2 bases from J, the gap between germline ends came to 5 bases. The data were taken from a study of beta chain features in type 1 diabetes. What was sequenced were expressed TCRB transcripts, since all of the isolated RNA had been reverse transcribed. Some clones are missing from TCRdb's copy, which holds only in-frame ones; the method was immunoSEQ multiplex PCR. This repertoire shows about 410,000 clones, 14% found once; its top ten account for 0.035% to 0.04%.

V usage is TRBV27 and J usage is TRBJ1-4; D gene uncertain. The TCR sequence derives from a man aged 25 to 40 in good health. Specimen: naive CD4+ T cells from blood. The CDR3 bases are TGTGCCAGCAGTTGGAGTACTAATGAAAAACTGTTTTTT. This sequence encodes CASSWSTNEKLFF.